A single sample gave rise to the 32 T cell receptor beta chains below, sequenced in a study of T cell responses to AZD1222 COVID-19 vaccine. The assay was immunoSEQ multiplex PCR, and TCRdb's table has in-frame clones only and misses some. The repertoire has over 20,000 clones, roughly 91% of them found once; the top ten carry roughly a third. Sequencing used peripheral blood, obtained 28 days after the second AZD1222 dose. These receptors all come from an adult who received the AZD1222 COVID-19 vaccine.

The table lists this clone with a count of one. The rearrangement links TRBV18 to TRBJ2-3; D gene ambiguous. V lost 1 base to trimming and J lost 5 bases, with 10 bases between them. Germline V CDR1 and CDR2: KGHSH, LQKENI. The CDR3 covers 14 residues. CDR3 DNA: TGTGCCAGCTCACCACAGGCGGCCCAAGATACGCAGTATTTT. Amino acids: CASSPQAAQDTQYF.

The V gene is TRBV6-5, the J gene TRBJ1-2; 8 bases map to TRBD1. The germline V gene has CDR1 MNHEY and CDR2 SVGAGI. The CDR3 runs 13 residues. V was pared by 7 bases and J by 3 bases, with 4 bases of the junction left unmatched. The CDR3 protein is CASKPGQDYGYTF. The CDR3 nucleotides read TGTGCCAGCAAACCGGGACAGGACTATGGCTACACCTTC.

V is TRBV7-3 and J is TRBJ2-5; TRBD2 aligns across 16 bases. This CDR3 comprises 17 residues. In germline, CDR1 is SGHTA, CDR2 FQGTGA. After removal of 5 bases from V and 5 bases from J, the junction contained 8 bases not matched to a gene. In nucleotides, the CDR3 is TGTGCCAGCAGCCCCGGGACTAGCGGGAGGGCCGTGGAGACCCAGTACTTC. It is translated as CASSPGTSGRAVETQYF.

The rearrangement links TRBV10-3 to TRBJ2-3, with 13 bases fitting TRBD2. Germline V gene lookup returns CDR1 ENHRY and CDR2 SYGVKD. The CDR3 runs 15 residues. J gave up 5 bases and V 6 bases, and 5 bases lay outside the gene matches. The CDR3 reads CAISPGLAGEDTQYF. The CDR3 nucleotides read TGTGCCATCAGCCCTGGACTAGCGGGAGAAGATACGCAGTATTTT.

The rearrangement joins TRBV24-1 to TRBJ1-2, with no clear D. V was cut by 3 bases and J by 8 bases, with 15 bases left in between. The CDR3 runs 14 residues. Germline assignment: CDR1 KGHDR and CDR2 SFDVKD. The CDR3 DNA reads TGTGCCACCAGTGATCTTGACGGGTTTGGAGGCTACACCTTC. As protein: CATSDLDGFGGYTF.

This rearrangement joins TRBV6-5 to TRBJ1-2, with D possibly being TRBD1 (6 bases). CDR1 is MNHEY and CDR2 is SVGAGI in the germline V gene. There are 13 residues in the CDR3. The V and J ends lost 5 bases and 5 bases respectively, with 12 bases between them. The CDR3 nucleotides read TGTGCCAGCAGTAAGTACAGGGAGTATGGCTACACCTTC. This encodes CASSKYREYGYTF.

The chain recombines TRBV10-3 with TRBJ1-4; TRBD1 matches 8 bases. The germline CDR1 and CDR2 sequences are ENHRY and SYGVKD. This CDR3 is built from 14 residues. Trimming at V came to 3 bases and at J to 5 bases, leaving 2 bases not matched to a gene. The CDR3 nucleotides read TGTGCCATCAGTGATCAGGGGGCAAATGAAAAACTGTTTTTT. Its protein is CAISDQGANEKLFF.

V and J are TRBV9 and TRBJ2-2; 7 bases align to TRBD1. J was trimmed by 5 bases and V by 0 bases; bases with no gene match: 7. CDR1 and CDR2 from the germline V gene are SGDLS and YYNGEE. The CDR3 has 16 amino acids. The CDR3 region is CASSVGGRGRTGELFF. DNA for the CDR3: TGTGCCAGCAGCGTAGGGGGCAGGGGGAGAACCGGGGAGCTGTTTTTT.

CDR3 nucleotide sequence: TGTGCCAGCAGCTTAACGGCGGGGACGAATTCACCCCTCCACTTT. Translating gives CASSLTAGTNSPLHF. The chain combines TRBV7-3 with TRBJ1-6; D might be TRBD1 (5 bases). Germline CDR1 and CDR2: SGHTA and FQGTGA. This CDR3 contains 15 residues. Trimming removed 0 bases from V and 7 bases from J, with 10 bases in between.

The chain has TRBV7-9 and TRBJ2-1; the D is unclear. The germline gives CDR1 SEHNR, CDR2 FQNEAQ (reference sequence). The CDR3 covers 14 residues. Trimming cost V 7 bases and J 0 bases, with 10 bases left between them. For the CDR3, the DNA is TGTGCCAGCAATGCAGTTTTCTCCTACAATGAGCAGTTCTTC. Translated, it gives CASNAVFSYNEQFF.

Only one count was recorded for this clone. The J gene is TRBJ2-3, the V gene TRBV5-1; possible D gene TRBD2, 7 bases. The V gene's germline CDR1 is SGHRS and CDR2 YFSETQ. This CDR3 spans 15 amino acids. Trimming left V 0 bases short and J 4 bases short, with 12 bases between. The CDR3 reads CASSLVPGGPDTQYF. In DNA, the CDR3 is TGCGCCAGCAGCTTGGTGCCGGGGGGCCCAGATACGCAGTATTTT.

The rearrangement links TRBV5-4 to TRBJ2-1; 9 bases match TRBD2. Per the germline V gene, CDR1 is SGHNT and CDR2 is YYREEE (reference sequence). The CDR3 runs 16 residues. Germline trimming cut 6 bases from V and 4 bases from J; bases unmatched to any gene: 11. The CDR3 loop is CASTNLGLASYNEQFF. CDR3 sequence (DNA): TGTGCCAGCACCAATCTAGGACTAGCGAGTTACAATGAGCAGTTCTTC.

This sequence joins TRBV18 and TRBJ1-3, with D perhaps matching TRBD1 (6 bases). Trimming took 1 base from V and 3 from J, leaving 10 bases between them. CDR1 is KGHSH, CDR2 LQKENI, per germline. The CDR3 totals 15 residues. The CDR3, as DNA: TGTGCCAGCTCACCACAGGGGGAGATTGGAAACACCATATATTTT. Translation: CASSPQGEIGNTIYF.

This chain joins TRBV28 and TRBJ1-6; D perhaps matches TRBD1 (5 bases). The V gene's germline CDR1 is MDHEN and CDR2 SYDVKM. The CDR3 runs to 17 residues. V lost 7 bases and J lost 7, with 23 bases in between. This CDR3 is CASTYPRGVGLNSPLHF. CDR3 DNA sequence: TGTGCCAGCACATACCCCAGAGGGGTGGGTTTGAATTCACCCCTCCACTTT.

The chain employs TRBV19 and TRBJ2-7, with 7 bases identical to TRBD1. The CDR3 contains 12 residues. Germline CDR1 is LNHDA and CDR2 is SQIVND (reference sequence). V shed 5 bases and J 4 bases; nucleotides not matched to a gene: 2. The CDR3 sequence is CASSQTGYEQYF. The CDR3 bases are TGTGCCAGTAGTCAGACAGGGTACGAGCAGTACTTC.

The chain is built from TRBV5-4 and TRBJ2-7, with 8 bases aligning to TRBD1. The germline V gene encodes CDR1 SGHNT and CDR2 YYREEE (reference sequence). J was trimmed by 7 bases and V by 7 bases; bases with no gene match: 10. The length of the CDR3 is 13 residues. The CDR3 DNA sequence: TGTGCCAGCGGTCCCGGACAGGGCAGAGAGCAGTACTTC. Translated, it gives CASGPGQGREQYF.

The chain combines TRBV2 with TRBJ1-1; D is uncertain. V gave up 3 bases and J gave up 7 bases, with 9 bases separating them. Per the germline V gene, CDR1 is SNHLY and CDR2 is FYNNEI. The CDR3 sequence is 12 residues long. CDR3 coding DNA: TGTGCCAGCAGTGAGGCAGGACGTGAAGCTTTCTTT. This encodes CASSEAGREAFF.

The chain joins TRBV2 to TRBJ2-1; D is undetermined. Germline CDR1 and CDR2: SNHLY and FYNNEI. Trimming took 6 bases from V and 8 from J, leaving 17 bases between them. The CDR3 is 14 residues long. The CDR3 DNA sequence: TGTGCCAGCAGCCTCATGGCCGCCGTGGATGAGCAGTTCTTC. This translates into CASSLMAAVDEQFF.

This chain uses TRBV6-1 with TRBJ2-7, with TRBD2 matching 10 bases. In germline, CDR1 is MNHNS, CDR2 SASEGT. Trimming took 0 bases from V and 0 from J; bases not matched to a gene: 8. The CDR3 covers 18 residues. The CDR3 nucleotides read TGTGCCAGCAGTGAAGCGAAACCGGGACTAGCGTACTCCTACGAGCAGTACTTC. Translating gives CASSEAKPGLAYSYEQYF.

CDR3 nucleotide sequence: TGCGCCAGCAGCGTCGGCGACCCGGAGGAAACGCAGTATTTT. This gives the protein CASSVGDPEETQYF. V and J are TRBV10-1 and TRBJ2-3; tentatively, D is TRBD2 (5 bases). This CDR3 contains 14 residues. From germline, CDR1 is WNHNN and CDR2 SYGVQD (reference sequence). V shed 6 bases and J shed 9 bases, with 19 bases lying between them.

This clone was observed a few times. The chain employs TRBV18 and TRBJ1-4; 10 bases are a match to TRBD1. Germline lookup yields CDR1 KGHSH and CDR2 LQKENI. J was trimmed by 6 bases and V by 3 bases; bases with no gene match: 4. The CDR3 length is 15 residues. CDR3 sequence: CASSPQTGGDEKLFF. The CDR3 region has the DNA TGTGCCAGCTCACCCCAGACAGGGGGCGATGAAAAACTGTTTTTT.

The rearrangement joins TRBV10-3 to TRBJ2-7; D is perhaps TRBD2 (5 bases). The CDR3 runs 14 residues. V gave up 6 bases and J gave up 0 bases, with 12 bases separating them. Per germline, CDR1 ENHRY and CDR2 SYGVKD. The chain's CDR3 is CAIRPSGSSYEQYF. The DNA for the CDR3 is TGTGCCATCAGACCGAGCGGATCCTCCTACGAGCAGTACTTC.

The chain uses TRBV7-9 and TRBJ2-1; no reliable D call. Germline V lookup: CDR1 SEHNR, CDR2 FQNEAQ (reference sequence). This CDR3 is 16 amino acids long. V was cut by 2 bases and J by 0 bases, with 11 bases left in between. As DNA, the CDR3 is TGTGCCAGCAGCTTAAAGGGATCGTACTCCTACAATGAGCAGTTCTTC. Its protein is CASSLKGSYSYNEQFF.

This chain links TRBV28 with TRBJ1-2; a weak D match, TRBD1 (5 bases). Trimming pared 2 bases from V and 4 bases from J, leaving 11 bases between. Per the germline V gene, CDR1 is MDHEN and CDR2 is SYDVKM. This CDR3 spans 14 amino acids. CDR3 sequence reads: CASSLQTGGYGYTF. The CDR3, as DNA: TGTGCCAGCAGTTTACAGACGGGGGGCTATGGCTACACCTTC.

V usage is TRBV11-2 and J usage is TRBJ2-3; possible D gene TRBD1, 6 bases. Germline values: CDR1 SGHAT, CDR2 FQNNGV. The CDR3 extends over 17 amino acids. V dropped 5 bases and J dropped 0 bases, with 18 bases sitting between them. CDR3 residues: CASSPFPGTSSTDTQYF. The CDR3, as DNA: TGTGCCAGCAGCCCTTTTCCGGGGACATCTAGCACAGATACGCAGTATTTT.

The V call is TRBV10-1, the J call TRBJ2-2, with D maybe TRBD1 (5 bases). The V end was cut by 4 bases, the J end by 5 bases, with 5 bases between. Germline V CDR1 and CDR2: WNHNN, SYGVQD (reference sequence). This CDR3 spans 12 amino acids. The CDR3 loop is CASSGQTGELFF. The CDR3 DNA follows: TGCGCCAGCAGTGGACAGACCGGGGAGCTGTTTTTT.

This chain connects TRBV2 to TRBJ2-5; D not certain. V was cut by 1 base and J by 7 bases, with 13 bases left in between. The CDR3 is 14 residues long. Germline V CDR1 and CDR2: SNHLY, FYNNEI. For the CDR3, the DNA is TGTGCCAGCAGTGAAGGATCAACCCGAGGGACCCAGTACTTC. It yields the protein CASSEGSTRGTQYF.

The chain is built from TRBV5-1 and TRBJ2-1, with D unresolved. CDR3 length: 13 amino acids. V lost 4 bases, J lost 7 bases, and 12 bases lay in between. Germline-derived CDR1 and CDR2 are SGHRS and YFSETQ. In nucleotides, the CDR3 is TGCGCCAGCAGCCCTCAGGTGGGGAATGAGCAGTTCTTC. This gives the protein CASSPQVGNEQFF.

The rearrangement uses TRBV19 and TRBJ2-5; D is tentatively TRBD1 or TRBD2 (5 bases each). Germline CDR1 reads LNHDA; CDR2 reads SQIVND (reference sequence). This CDR3 region has 14 residues. The V end lost 6 bases, the J end lost 5 bases, and 16 bases lay between the germline ends. The CDR3, as DNA: TGTGCCAGTAGCCCACAGAGGGGCGACGAGACCCAGTACTTC. This encodes CASSPQRGDETQYF.

This chain uses TRBV5-8 with TRBJ1-6; possible D gene TRBD1, 5 bases. Germline loops: CDR1 SGHTS, CDR2 YDEGEE. This CDR3 comprises 14 residues. Trimming removed 0 bases from V and 10 bases from J, with 11 bases in between. The CDR3, as DNA: TGTGCCAGCAGCTTGGGCCAGGGACGATCACCCCTCCACTTT. Its protein product is CASSLGQGRSPLHF.

This chain joins TRBV5-1 and TRBJ2-3; 9 nucleotides align to TRBD2. With V trimmed by 4 bases and J by 2 bases, 11 bases remained unmatched. This CDR3 is built from 17 residues. From germline, CDR1 is SGHRS and CDR2 YFSETQ. The CDR3 region has the DNA TGCGCCAGCAGCATAAGGCCGGGACTAGCTACCACAGATACGCAGTATTTT. It specifies CASSIRPGLATTDTQYF.

The CDR3 DNA reads as TGCGCCAGCAGCCCCCTCCCGGGGACCGGGGAGCTGTTTTTT. This encodes CASSPLPGTGELFF. The rearrangement uses TRBV5-1 and TRBJ2-2; tentative D call: TRBD2 (5 bases). Germline CDR1 is SGHRS and CDR2 is YFSETQ. The CDR3 totals 14 residues. V was shortened by 4 bases and J by 5 bases, with 12 bases between the two germline ends.